This entry lists 5 T cell receptor beta chains sequenced from one sample in a study of identical twins. Each CDR3 protein is one row after TCRdb ran MiXCR on the 5' RACE reads. The sample holds about 530,000 distinct CDR3 sequences, about 20% seen once. The same specimen was also included in a second study, on yellow fever vaccine responses in identical twins.

The material sequenced was CD4+ T cells sorted from blood. Source of these receptors: a woman younger than 30 in good health.

The chain carries TRBV7-9 and TRBJ2-5; TRBD1 matches at 7 bases. Looked up from germline, CDR1 is SEHNR and CDR2 is FQNEAQ (reference sequence). This CDR3 comprises 14 residues. V shed 8 bases, J shed 2 bases, and the junction held 8 bases outside the gene matches. CDR3 sequence: CASYYSGGQETQYF. The CDR3 nucleotides are TGTGCCAGCTACTATTCAGGGGGACAAGAGACCCAGTACTTC.

This chain uses TRBV7-9 with TRBJ2-7; 8 nucleotides align to TRBD2. V shed 5 bases and J 7 bases; nucleotides not matched to a gene: 16. Germline assignment: CDR1 SEHNR and CDR2 FQNEAQ (reference sequence). This CDR3 spans 16 amino acids. The CDR3 loop reads CASSPRPGGQVGEQYF. CDR3 nucleotide sequence: TGTGCCAGCAGCCCCAGGCCGGGAGGGCAGGTAGGGGAGCAGTACTTC.

The chain has TRBV4-2 and TRBJ2-3; D is perhaps TRBD2 (6 bases). Germline loops: CDR1 LGHNA, CDR2 YNFKEQ. Trimming shortened V by 0 bases and J by 0 bases, and 10 bases separated the two germline ends. The CDR3 is made up of 16 amino acids. For the CDR3, the DNA is TGTGCCAGCAGCCAAGATCGGCGGGGCAGCACAGATACGCAGTATTTT. It encodes CASSQDRRGSTDTQYF.

The chain has TRBV12-3 or TRBV12-4 and TRBJ2-3; 8 bases are a match to TRBD2. CDR3 length equals 16 residues. Trimming removed 3 bases from V and 2 bases from J; junction bases left unmatched: 7. As DNA, the CDR3 is TGTGCCAGCAGTTTTGCGGGAGGCGGGGACACAGATACGCAGTATTTT. This codes for CASSFAGGGDTDTQYF.

This clonotype was picked up a small number of times. The V call is TRBV29-1, the J call TRBJ2-1; TRBD2 matches 11 bases. The V and J ends lost 7 bases and 7 bases, in that order; junction bases with no gene match: 12. The CDR3 covers 15 residues. From germline, CDR1 is SQVTM and CDR2 ANQGSEA. In DNA, the CDR3 is TGCAGCGCCCCACGAGGGTTAGCGGGAGGGAATGAGCAGTTCTTC. Its protein is CSAPRGLAGGNEQFF.